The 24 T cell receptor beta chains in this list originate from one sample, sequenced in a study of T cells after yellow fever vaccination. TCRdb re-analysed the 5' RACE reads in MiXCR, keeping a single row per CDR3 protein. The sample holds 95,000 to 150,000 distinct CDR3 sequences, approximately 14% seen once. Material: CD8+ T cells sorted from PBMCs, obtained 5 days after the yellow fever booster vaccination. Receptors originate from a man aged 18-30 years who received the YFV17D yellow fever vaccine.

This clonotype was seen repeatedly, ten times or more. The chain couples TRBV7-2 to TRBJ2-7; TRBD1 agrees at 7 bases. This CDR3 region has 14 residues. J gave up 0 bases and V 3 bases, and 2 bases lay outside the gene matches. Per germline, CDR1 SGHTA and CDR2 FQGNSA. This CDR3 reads CASSLGQISYEQYF. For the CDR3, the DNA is TGTGCCAGCAGCTTGGGACAGATCTCCTACGAGCAGTACTTC.

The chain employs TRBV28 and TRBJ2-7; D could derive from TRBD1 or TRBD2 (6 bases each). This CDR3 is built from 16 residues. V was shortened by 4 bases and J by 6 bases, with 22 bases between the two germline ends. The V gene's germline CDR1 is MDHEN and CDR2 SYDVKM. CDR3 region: CASSSLGGGYDTEQYV. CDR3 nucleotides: TGTGCCAGCAGTTCCCTAGGGGGAGGCTACGATACCGAGCAGTACGTC.

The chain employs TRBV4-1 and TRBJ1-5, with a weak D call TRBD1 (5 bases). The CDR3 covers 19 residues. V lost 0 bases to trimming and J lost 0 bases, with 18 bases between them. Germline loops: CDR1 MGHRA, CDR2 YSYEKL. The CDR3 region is CASSQELTGGDYSNQPQHF. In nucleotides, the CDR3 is TGCGCCAGCAGCCAAGAGCTAACGGGAGGGGATTATAGCAATCAGCCCCAGCATTTT.

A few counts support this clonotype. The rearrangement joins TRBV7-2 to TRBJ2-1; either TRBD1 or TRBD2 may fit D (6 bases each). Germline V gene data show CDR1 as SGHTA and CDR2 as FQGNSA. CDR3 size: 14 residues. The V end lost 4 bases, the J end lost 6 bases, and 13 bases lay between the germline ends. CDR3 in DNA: TGTGCCAGCAGCTCATTCAAGGGGGGCAATGAGCAGTTCTTC. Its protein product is CASSSFKGGNEQFF.

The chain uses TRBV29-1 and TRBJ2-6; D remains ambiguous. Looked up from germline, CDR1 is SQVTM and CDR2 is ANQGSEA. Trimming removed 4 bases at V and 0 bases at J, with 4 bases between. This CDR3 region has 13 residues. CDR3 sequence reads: CSVASSGANVLTF. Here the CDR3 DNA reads TGCAGCGTTGCCAGCTCTGGGGCCAACGTCCTGACTTTC. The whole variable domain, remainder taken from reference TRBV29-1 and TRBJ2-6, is SAVISQKPSRDICQRGTSLTIQCQVDSQVTMMFWYRQQPGQSLTLIATANQGSEATYESGFVIDKFPISRPNLTFSTLTVSNMSPEDSSIYLCSVASSGANVLTFGAGSRLTVL.

The CDR3 loop reads CATATGDTGELFF. The CDR3 coding sequence is TGTGCCACCGCGACGGGGGACACCGGGGAGCTGTTTTTT. The J gene is TRBJ2-2, the V gene TRBV24-1; tentatively, D is TRBD2 (6 bases). The V gene lost 9 bases and the J gene lost 3 bases, with 10 bases spanning the gap. The CDR3 covers 13 residues. Germline V CDR1 and CDR2: KGHDR, SFDVKD.

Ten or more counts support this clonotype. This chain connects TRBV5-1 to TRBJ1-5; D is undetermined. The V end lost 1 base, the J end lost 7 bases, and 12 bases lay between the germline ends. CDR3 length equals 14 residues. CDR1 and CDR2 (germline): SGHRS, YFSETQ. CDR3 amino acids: CASSLRGLGQPQHF. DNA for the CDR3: TGCGCCAGCAGCTTGCGCGGGTTGGGGCAGCCCCAGCATTTT.

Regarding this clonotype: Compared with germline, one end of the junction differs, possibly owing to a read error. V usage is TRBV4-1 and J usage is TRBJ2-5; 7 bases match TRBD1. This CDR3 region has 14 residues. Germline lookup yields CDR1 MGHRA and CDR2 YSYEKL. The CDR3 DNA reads TGCGCCTGCAGCTATCCGGGACAGAGTCCTCCCCAGTACTTC. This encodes CACSYPGQSPPQYF.

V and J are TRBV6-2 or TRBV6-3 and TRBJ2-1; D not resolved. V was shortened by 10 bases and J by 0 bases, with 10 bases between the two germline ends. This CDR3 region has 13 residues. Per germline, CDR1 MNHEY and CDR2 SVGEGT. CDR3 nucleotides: TGTGCCATATCGTGGAGCTCCTACAATGAGCAGTTCTTC. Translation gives CAISWSSYNEQFF.

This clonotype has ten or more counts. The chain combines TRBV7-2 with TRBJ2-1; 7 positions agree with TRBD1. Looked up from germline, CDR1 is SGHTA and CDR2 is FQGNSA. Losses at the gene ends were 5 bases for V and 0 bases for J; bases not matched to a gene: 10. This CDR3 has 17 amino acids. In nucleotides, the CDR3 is TGTGCCAGCAGCGGGGTGGGACAGAGAGGCTCCTACAATGAGCAGTTCTTC. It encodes CASSGVGQRGSYNEQFF. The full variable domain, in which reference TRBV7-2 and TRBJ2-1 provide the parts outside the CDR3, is GAGVSQSPSNKVTEKGKDVELRCDPISGHTALYWYRQSLGQGLEFLIYFQGNSAPDKSGLPSDRFSAERTGGSVSTLTIQRTQQEDSAVYLCASSGVGQRGSYNEQFFGPGTRLTVL.

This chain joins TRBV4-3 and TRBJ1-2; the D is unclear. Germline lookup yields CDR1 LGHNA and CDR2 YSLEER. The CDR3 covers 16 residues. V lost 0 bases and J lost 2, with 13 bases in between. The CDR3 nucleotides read TGCGCCAGCAGCCAAGAGATCGGCGGAGGGAACTATGGCTACACCTTC. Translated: CASSQEIGGGNYGYTF.

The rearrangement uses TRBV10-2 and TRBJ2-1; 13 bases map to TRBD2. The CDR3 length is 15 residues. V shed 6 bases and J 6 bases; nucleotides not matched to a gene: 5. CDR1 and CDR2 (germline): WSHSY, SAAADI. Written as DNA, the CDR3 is TGCGCCAGCAGCCTCACTAGCGGGGGGGTCAATGAGCAGTTCTTC. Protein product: CASSLTSGGVNEQFF.

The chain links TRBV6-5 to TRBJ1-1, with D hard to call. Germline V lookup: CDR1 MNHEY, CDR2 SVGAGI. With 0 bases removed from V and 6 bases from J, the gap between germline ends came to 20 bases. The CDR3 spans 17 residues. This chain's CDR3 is CASSYSRFIESGAEAFF. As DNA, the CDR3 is TGTGCCAGCAGTTACTCGAGATTCATCGAAAGCGGCGCTGAAGCTTTCTTT.

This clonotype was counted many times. CDR3 region: CASSVGSPGATEAFF. The CDR3 DNA follows: TGTGCCAGCAGCGTAGGCTCGCCGGGGGCCACTGAAGCTTTCTTT. J is TRBJ1-1 and V is TRBV9, with a weak D call TRBD1 (6 bases). Germline lookup yields CDR1 SGDLS and CDR2 YYNGEE. Trimming removed 0 bases from V and 4 bases from J, with 13 bases in between. This CDR3 comprises 15 residues.

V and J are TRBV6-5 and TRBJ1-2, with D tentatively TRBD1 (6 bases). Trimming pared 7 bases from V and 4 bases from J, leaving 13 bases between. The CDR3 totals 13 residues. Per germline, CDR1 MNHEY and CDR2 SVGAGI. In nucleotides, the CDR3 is TGTGCCAGCACTTCTACAGGGCCCTATGGCTACACCTTC. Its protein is CASTSTGPYGYTF.

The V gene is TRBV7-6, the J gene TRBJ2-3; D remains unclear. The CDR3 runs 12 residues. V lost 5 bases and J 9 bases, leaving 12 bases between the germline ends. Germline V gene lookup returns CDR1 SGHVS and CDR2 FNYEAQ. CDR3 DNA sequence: TGTGCCAGCAGCCGAGACCAGGAAACGCAGTATTTT. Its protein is CASSRDQETQYF. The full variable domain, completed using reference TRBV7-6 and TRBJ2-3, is GAGVSQSPRYKVTKRGQDVALRCDPISGHVSLYWYRQALGQGPEFLTYFNYEAQQDKSGLPNDRFSAERPEGSISTLTIQRTEQRDSAMYRCASSRDQETQYFGPGTRLTVL.

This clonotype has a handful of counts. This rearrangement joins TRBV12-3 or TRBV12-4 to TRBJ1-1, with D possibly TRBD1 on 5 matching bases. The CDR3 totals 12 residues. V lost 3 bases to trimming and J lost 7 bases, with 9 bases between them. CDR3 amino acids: CASSFRGVEAFF. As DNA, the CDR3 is TGTGCCAGCAGTTTCCGGGGGGTTGAAGCTTTCTTT.

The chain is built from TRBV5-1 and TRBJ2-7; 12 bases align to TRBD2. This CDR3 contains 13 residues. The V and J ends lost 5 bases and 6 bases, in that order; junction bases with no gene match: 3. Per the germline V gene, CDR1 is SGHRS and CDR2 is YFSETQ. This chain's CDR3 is CASRLAGGPEQYF. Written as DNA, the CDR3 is TGCGCCAGCAGACTAGCGGGGGGCCCCGAGCAGTACTTC.

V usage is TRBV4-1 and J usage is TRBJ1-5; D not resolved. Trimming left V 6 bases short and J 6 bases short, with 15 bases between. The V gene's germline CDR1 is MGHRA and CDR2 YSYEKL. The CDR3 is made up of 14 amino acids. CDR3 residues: CASSLNPSRQPQHF. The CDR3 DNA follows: TGCGCCAGCAGTCTTAACCCCTCCCGTCAGCCCCAGCATTTT.

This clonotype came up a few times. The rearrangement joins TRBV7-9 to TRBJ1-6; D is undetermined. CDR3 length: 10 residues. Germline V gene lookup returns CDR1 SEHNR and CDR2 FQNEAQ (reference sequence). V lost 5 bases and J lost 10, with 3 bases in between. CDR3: CASSPSPLHF. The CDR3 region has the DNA TGTGCCAGCAGCCCATCACCCCTCCACTTT.

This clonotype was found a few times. The CDR3 region is CASSYSEGDGELFF. The CDR3 nucleotides are TGTGCCAGCAGTTACTCGGAGGGTGACGGGGAGCTGTTTTTT. This chain connects TRBV6-6 to TRBJ2-2; the D gene is possibly TRBD2 (6 bases). V was shortened by 0 bases and J by 7 bases, with 9 bases between the two germline ends. CDR3 size: 14 residues. Per germline, CDR1 MNHNY and CDR2 SVGAGI (reference sequence).

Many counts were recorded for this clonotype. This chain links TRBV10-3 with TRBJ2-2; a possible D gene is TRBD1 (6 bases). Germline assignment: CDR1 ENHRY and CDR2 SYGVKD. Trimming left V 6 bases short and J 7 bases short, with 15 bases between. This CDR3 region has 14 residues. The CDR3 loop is CAIRTQGEDGELFF. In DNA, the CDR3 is TGTGCCATCAGGACACAGGGAGAGGACGGGGAGCTGTTTTTT.

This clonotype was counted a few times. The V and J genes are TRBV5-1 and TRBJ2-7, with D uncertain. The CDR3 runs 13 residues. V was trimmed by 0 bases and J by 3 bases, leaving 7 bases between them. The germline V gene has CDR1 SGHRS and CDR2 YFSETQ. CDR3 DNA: TGCGCCAGCAGCTTGGCCCCTCGCTACGAGCAGTACGTC. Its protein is CASSLAPRYEQYV.

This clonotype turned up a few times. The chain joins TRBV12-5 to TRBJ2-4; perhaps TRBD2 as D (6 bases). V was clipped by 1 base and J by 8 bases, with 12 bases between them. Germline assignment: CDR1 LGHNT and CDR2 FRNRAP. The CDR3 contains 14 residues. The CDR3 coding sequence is TGTGCTAGTGGTTTGGGGTGGGAGGCGGACATTCAGTACTTC. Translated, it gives CASGLGWEADIQYF. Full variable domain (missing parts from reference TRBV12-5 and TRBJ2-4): DARVTQTPRHKVTEMGQEVTMRCQPILGHNTVFWYRQTMMQGLELLAYFRNRAPLDDSGMPKDRFSAEMPDATLATLKIQPSEPRDSAVYFCASGLGWEADIQYFGAGTRLSVL.